This T cell receptor beta chain was profiled in a study of T cells expressing NK-cell markers. Study-level background: Among eight sequenced donors, seven carried HCMV seropositivity while one was seronegative.

Germline CDR1 is SGHRS and CDR2 is YFSETQ. CDR3 length equals 14 residues. TCRdb re-analyzed the 5' RACE reads; it lists each CDR3 protein once, without DNA. This sample's clone table lists 350,000 to 400,000 distinct CDR3 sequences. Material: blood T cells: a sorted CD56 or NKG2C T cell subset, CD4+ or CD8+ T cells, or bulk PBMC T cells (not recorded which). The sequence was collected from a woman aged 45-60 years in good health. The rearrangement uses TRBV5-1 and TRBJ2-1; the D gene TCRdb calls, TRBD1, cannot be checked with no DNA. The CDR3: CASRPGQNYNEQFF.